The text below deals with one T cell receptor beta chain. Sequencing was performed with immunoSEQ multiplex PCR; in TCRdb, only in-frame clones are kept and a portion is missing. Here the sample spans hundreds of thousands of clones, 92% being singletons. CD45RO-negative CD8 cells positively selected for CCR7 made up the naive population, which excluded terminally differentiated effector memory CD45RA+ cells. This specimen comes from a study of shared clonotypes between healthy human individuals. Germline V gene data show CDR1 as SEHNR and CDR2 as FQNEAQ (reference sequence). The V end lost 1 base, the J end lost 3 bases, and 10 bases lay between the germline ends. This CDR3 spans 15 amino acids.

Sequencing input: naive CD8+ T cells sorted from blood. The clonotype was recovered from a young man in good health. The chain combines TRBV7-9 with TRBJ1-5; no definite D call. The CDR3 bases are TGTGCCAGCAGCTTAGAGGGAAGTAACAATCAGCCCCAGCATTTT. Protein product: CASSLEGSNNQPQHF.